The clone carrying this T cell receptor (beta chain) occurred many times. Unfractionated whole blood was the source of the extracted total RNA. The data derive from a study of human T cells and chemical hapten exposure. From the 5' RACE reads, TCRdb called clonotypes with MiXCR, one entry per CDR3 protein. The data contain approximately 140,000 distinct CDR3 sequences, 4.1% of them singletons. The source is a female donor in good health.

CDR3 sequence reads: CASTPIGAEGTEAFF. CDR3 nucleotide sequence: TGTGCCAGTACCCCGATCGGGGCAGAGGGGACTGAAGCTTTCTTT. This chain connects TRBV19 to TRBJ1-1, with D possibly matching TRBD1 (5 bases). Trimming took 7 bases from V and 5 from J, leaving 20 bases between them. This CDR3 is 15 amino acids long. From germline, CDR1 is LNHDA and CDR2 SQIVND (reference sequence). The full variable domain, completed using reference TRBV19 and TRBJ1-1, is DGGITQSPKYLFRKEGQNVTLSCEQNLNHDAMYWYRQDPGQGLRLIYYSQIVNDFQKGDIAEGYSVSREKKESFPLTVTSAQKNPTAFYLCASTPIGAEGTEAFFGQGTRLTVV.